This T cell receptor (beta chain) emerged from a study of blood T cells in healthy people across ages. Study results and limitations: One million T cells yielded diversity estimates that were considered underestimates.

A note on this clonotype: Its antigen is unidentified.

The CDR3 loop spans 13 amino acids. Trimming pared 7 bases from V and 0 bases from J, leaving 10 bases between. CDR1 is DFQATT and CDR2 is SNEGSKA in the germline V gene (reference sequence). Then a second PCR, running roughly 7 to 11 cycles, was carried out with a sample-barcoded 5' primer and a J-beta primer mix. TCRdb re-analysed the 5' RACE reads in MiXCR, keeping a single row per CDR3 protein. The repertoire includes about 1.8 million distinct CDR3 sequences, 40% to 55% of them detected once, and around 2.1% sits in the top ten. The sample taken for sequencing was blood. The TCR was taken from a woman aged 40 to 55 in good health. The chain combines TRBV20-1 with TRBJ1-5, with D unclear. This CDR3 reads CSVRRSSNQPQHF. The DNA for the CDR3 is TGCAGTGTAAGGCGGTCTAGCAATCAGCCCCAGCATTTT.